These 10 T cell receptor beta chains were sequenced from one sample in a study of blood T cells in healthy people across ages (dated by TCRdb to the mid-2010s). The method was 5' RACE. Sequencer: Illumina HiSeq 2500. A second PCR of roughly 6 to 11 cycles was run with a J-beta primer mix and a sample-barcoded 5' primer. TCRdb took the public reads, trimmed them with fastp at Q25, ran MiXCR for clone calling and kept in-frame beta chains. Records with the same CDR3 protein are collapsed into one entry carrying the most frequent genes and DNA. The sample includes around 1.7 million distinct CDR3 sequences, with under 30% observed a single time. The ten most abundant clones make up approximately 7.7% of the sample. The sample taken for sequencing was blood. Receptors were obtained from a woman in her 30s in good health.

The gene calls are TRBV3-1 and TRBJ2-1; TRBD2 is a possible D gene (7 bases). In germline, CDR1 is LGHDT, CDR2 YNNKEL (reference sequence). V gave up 0 bases and J gave up 5 bases, with 11 bases separating them. The CDR3 contains 15 residues. The CDR3 spells CASSQETGGHNEQFF. CDR3 DNA: TGTGCCAGCAGCCAAGAAACGGGGGGCCACAATGAGCAGTTCTTC.

The chain couples TRBV11-2 to TRBJ2-3; TRBD1 is a possible D gene (5 bases). V was pared by 2 bases and J by 2 bases, with 8 bases between. The CDR3 spans 14 residues. CDR1 and CDR2 (germline): SGHAT, FQNNGV. CDR3 sequence (DNA): TGTGCCAGCAGCTTAAGACAGTACACAGATACGCAGTATTTT. Translated: CASSLRQYTDTQYF.

This clonotype was observed a handful of times. CDR3 sequence: CSAATTLGANEQFF. CDR3 nucleotide sequence: TGCAGTGCGGCAACTACGCTCGGAGCCAATGAGCAGTTCTTC. The rearrangement links TRBV20-1 to TRBJ2-1; no definite D call. CDR1 is DFQATT, CDR2 SNEGSKA, per germline (reference sequence). V dropped 6 bases and J dropped 6 bases, with 18 bases sitting between them. The CDR3 runs to 14 residues.

J is TRBJ2-1 and V is TRBV10-3, with 9 bases fitting TRBD1. J gave up 10 bases and V 6 bases, and 7 bases lay outside the gene matches. The CDR3 is made up of 13 amino acids. Germline V gene lookup returns CDR1 ENHRY and CDR2 SYGVKD. CDR3 in DNA: TGTGCCATCAGCACGGGACAGGGAGGCGAGCAGTTCTTC. This translates into CAISTGQGGEQFF.

The V and J genes are TRBV6-5 and TRBJ2-1; 8 nucleotides line up with TRBD2. The CDR3 has 15 amino acids. V lost 4 bases to trimming and J lost 5 bases; unmatched junction nucleotides: 7. Germline CDR1 MNHEY, CDR2 SVGAGI. CDR3 protein: CASSSGLASNNEQFF. In nucleotides, the CDR3 is TGTGCCAGCAGTTCCGGACTAGCCTCGAACAATGAGCAGTTCTTC.

The chain has TRBV7-2 and TRBJ1-5; D remains ambiguous. The CDR3 contains 18 residues. Germline V gene data show CDR1 as SGHTA and CDR2 as FQGNSA. Deletions cut 5 bases from V and 0 bases from J, with 20 bases between. CDR3 loop: CASSRRHSVGFSNQPQHF. The DNA for the CDR3 is TGTGCCAGCAGCCGACGGCACTCGGTGGGCTTTAGCAATCAGCCCCAGCATTTT. The full variable domain, completed using reference TRBV7-2 and TRBJ1-5, is GAGVSQSPSNKVTEKGKDVELRCDPISGHTALYWYRQSLGQGLEFLIYFQGNSAPDKSGLPSDRFSAERTGGSVSTLTIQRTQQEDSAVYLCASSRRHSVGFSNQPQHFGDGTRLSIL.

Turning to this clonotype: This sequence may be a read error, since a much larger clone differs from it by one base. The rearrangement links TRBV29-1 to TRBJ2-4, with D hard to call. The J call may be faulty, since TRBJ2-7 better matches the DNA end. CDR3 length: 12 amino acids. CDR1 and CDR2 from the germline V gene are SQVTM and ANQGSEA. CDR3: CSALRDSYEQYF. The CDR3 DNA is TGCAGCGCCTTGCGAGATTCCTACGAGCAGTACTTC.

The chain carries TRBV7-2 and TRBJ2-1; 8 bases match TRBD2. The J segment lost 3 bases and the V segment lost 1 base, leaving 2 bases of the junction unmatched. The CDR3 length is 15 residues. Germline CDR1 SGHTA, CDR2 FQGNSA. In DNA form, the CDR3 reads TGTGCCAGCAGCTTAGAACTAGCGGTCTACAATGAGCAGTTCTTC. Protein sequence: CASSLELAVYNEQFF.

The chain links TRBV20-1 to TRBJ1-3; 7 bases are shared with TRBD1. V lost 2 bases to trimming and J lost 0 bases; unmatched junction nucleotides: 4. The CDR3 runs 15 residues. Germline V lookup: CDR1 DFQATT, CDR2 SNEGSKA (reference sequence). CDR3 sequence: CSARPRQGSGNTIYF. CDR3 DNA: TGCAGTGCTAGACCTAGACAGGGCTCTGGAAACACCATATATTTT.

This clonotype was observed a handful of times. The chain recombines TRBV10-3 with TRBJ2-1, with D maybe TRBD1 (6 bases). CDR3 length: 13 amino acids. In germline, CDR1 is ENHRY, CDR2 SYGVKD. V lost 9 bases, J lost 2 bases, and 11 bases lay in between. CDR3 residues: CAMADRTYNEQFF. The CDR3 coding sequence is TGTGCCATGGCTGACAGGACCTACAATGAGCAGTTCTTC.